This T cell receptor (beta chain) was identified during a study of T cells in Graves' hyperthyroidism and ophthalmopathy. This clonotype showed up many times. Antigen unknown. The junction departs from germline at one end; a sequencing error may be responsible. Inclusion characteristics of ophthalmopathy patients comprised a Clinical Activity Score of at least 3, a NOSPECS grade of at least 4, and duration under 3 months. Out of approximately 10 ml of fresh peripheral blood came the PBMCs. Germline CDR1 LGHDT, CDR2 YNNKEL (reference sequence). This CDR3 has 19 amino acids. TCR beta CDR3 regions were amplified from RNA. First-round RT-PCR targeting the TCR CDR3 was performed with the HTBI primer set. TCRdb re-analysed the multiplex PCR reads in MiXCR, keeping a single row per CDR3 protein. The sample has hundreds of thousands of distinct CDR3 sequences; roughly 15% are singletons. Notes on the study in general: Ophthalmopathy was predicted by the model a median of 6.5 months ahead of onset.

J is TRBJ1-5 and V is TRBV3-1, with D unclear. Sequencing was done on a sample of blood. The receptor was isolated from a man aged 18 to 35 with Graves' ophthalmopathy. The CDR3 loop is CASSQEAEAGPGGNQPQHF. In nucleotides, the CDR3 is TGTGCCAGCAGTCAAGAGGCTGAGGCAGGTCCAGGAGGCAATCAGCCCCAGCATTTT.